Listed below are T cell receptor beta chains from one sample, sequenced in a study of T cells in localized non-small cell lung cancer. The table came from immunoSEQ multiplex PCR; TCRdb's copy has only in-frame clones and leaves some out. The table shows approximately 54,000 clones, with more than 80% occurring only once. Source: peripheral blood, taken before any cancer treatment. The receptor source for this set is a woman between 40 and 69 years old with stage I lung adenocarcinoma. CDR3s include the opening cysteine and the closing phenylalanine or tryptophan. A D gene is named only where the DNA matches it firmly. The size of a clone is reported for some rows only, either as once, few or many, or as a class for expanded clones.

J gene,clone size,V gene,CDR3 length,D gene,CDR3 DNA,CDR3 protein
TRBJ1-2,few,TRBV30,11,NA,TGTGCCTGGAGTGTACGATATGGCTACACCTTC,CAWSVRYGYTF
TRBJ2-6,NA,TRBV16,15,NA,TGTGCCAGTATGCCCGTGCTCTCTGGGGCCAACGTCCTGACTTTC,CASMPVLSGANVLTF
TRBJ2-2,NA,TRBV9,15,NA,TGTGCCAGCAGCGTATTTGGGGGGAACACCGGGGAGCTGTTTTTT,CASSVFGGNTGELFF
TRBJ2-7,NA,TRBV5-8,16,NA,TGTGCCAGCAGCAAGGCAGCCGGGACCCGGGCCTACGAGCAGTACTTC,CASSKAAGTRAYEQYF
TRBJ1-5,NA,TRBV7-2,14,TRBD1,TGTGCCAGCAGCCCAGGGACAGGGCGTTCGCCCCAGCATTTT,CASSPGTGRSPQHF
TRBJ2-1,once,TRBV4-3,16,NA,TGCGCCAGCAGCCAAGATATGGCGCTGGGGCGGAATGAGCAGTTCTTC,CASSQDMALGRNEQFF
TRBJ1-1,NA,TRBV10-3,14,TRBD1,TGTGCCATCAGTGCTTTCAGGGGGGATACTGAAGCTTTCTTT,CAISAFRGDTEAFF
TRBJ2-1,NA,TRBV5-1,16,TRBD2,TGCGCCAGCAGCTGGGGACTAGCGGGGGCCATCAATGAGCAGTTCTTC,CASSWGLAGAINEQFF
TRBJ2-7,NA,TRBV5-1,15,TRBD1,TGCGCCAGCAGCTTCCAATCGGGACAGTCCTACGAGCAGTACTTC,CASSFQSGQSYEQYF
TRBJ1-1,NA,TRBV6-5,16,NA,TGTGCCAGCAGTTACACTCCCACAGGGACGAACACTGAAGCTTTCTTT,CASSYTPTGTNTEAFF
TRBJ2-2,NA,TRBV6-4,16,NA,TGTGCCAGCAGTGACTCAGTCGGTCGGGACACCGGGGAGCTGTTTTTT,CASSDSVGRDTGELFF
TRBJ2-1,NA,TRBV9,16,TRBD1,TGTGCCAGCAGCGTAAAGGACAGGAGCTCCTACAATGAGCAGTTCTTC,CASSVKDRSSYNEQFF
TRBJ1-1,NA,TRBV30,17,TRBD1,TGTGCCTCCCTTCGGCGGCAGGGGGCTCGTATGAACACTGAAGCTTTCTTT,CASLRRQGARMNTEAFF
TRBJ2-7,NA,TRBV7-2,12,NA,TGTGCCAGCAGCCTTTGGGCCTACGAGCAGTACTTC,CASSLWAYEQYF
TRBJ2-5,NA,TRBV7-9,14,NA,TGTGCCAGCAGCCCCCACACTGGCGGGGAGACCCAGTACTTC,CASSPHTGGETQYF
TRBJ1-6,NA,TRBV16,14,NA,TGTGCCAGCAGCCAATCGCAGGGGTCCTACCTCCTCCACTTT,CASSQSQGSYLLHF
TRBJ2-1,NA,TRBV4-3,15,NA,TGCGCCAGCAGCCAAGACTACTACTCCTACAATGAGCAGTTCTTC,CASSQDYYSYNEQFF
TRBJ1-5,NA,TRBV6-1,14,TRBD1,TGTGCCAGCACCATAGGGACAGGCAATCAGCCCCAGCATTTT,CASTIGTGNQPQHF
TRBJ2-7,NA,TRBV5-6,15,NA,TGTGCCAGCAGCTTGCCAGGGACTGGATCCTACGAGCAGTACTTC,CASSLPGTGSYEQYF
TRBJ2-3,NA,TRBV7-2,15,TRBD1,TGTGCCAGCAGCCCTCGGACAGGCCGCACAGATACGCAGTATTTT,CASSPRTGRTDTQYF
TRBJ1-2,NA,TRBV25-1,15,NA,TGTGCCAGCGCCCCATCCTCAGCCGCTAACTATGGCTACACCTTC,CASAPSSAANYGYTF
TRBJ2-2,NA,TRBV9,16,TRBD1,TGTGCCAGCAGCGTAACCGCAGGGGGCTCAACCGGGGAGCTGTTTTTT,CASSVTAGGSTGELFF
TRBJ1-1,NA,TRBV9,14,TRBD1,TGTGCCAGCAGCCTGGACAGGGTTTTCACTGAAGCTTTCTTT,CASSLDRVFTEAFF
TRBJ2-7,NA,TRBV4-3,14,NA,TGCGCCAGCAGTCAAGGCAGGGCCTCCTACGAGCAGTACTTC,CASSQGRASYEQYF
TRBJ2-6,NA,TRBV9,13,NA,TGTGCCAGCAGCGTAGGGGGGGCCAACGTCCTGACTTTC,CASSVGGANVLTF
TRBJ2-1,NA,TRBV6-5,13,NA,TGTGCCAGCAGTTACTCGACGGCAGGCGAGCAGTTCTTC,CASSYSTAGEQFF
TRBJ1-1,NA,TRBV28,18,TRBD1,TGTGCCAGCACTTTCCTGGGGACAGGCTGGGGCCTGAACACTGAAGCTTTCTTT,CASTFLGTGWGLNTEAFF
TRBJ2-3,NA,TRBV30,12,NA,TGTGCCTGGGACTTTGGAGGAGATACGCAGTATTTT,CAWDFGGDTQYF
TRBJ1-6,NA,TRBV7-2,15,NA,TGTGCCAGCAGCTTAGAACCGGGAGACAATTCACCCCTCCACTTT,CASSLEPGDNSPLHF
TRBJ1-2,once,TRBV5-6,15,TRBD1,TGTGCCAGCAGCTTCGGACAGGGGGGACGCTATGGCTACACCTTC,CASSFGQGGRYGYTF
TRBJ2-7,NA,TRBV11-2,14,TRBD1,TGTGCCAGCAGCCAGGACAGGGGGCGCGCCGAGCAGTACTTC,CASSQDRGRAEQYF
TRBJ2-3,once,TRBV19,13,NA,TGTGCCAGTAGTATAAGGCACACAGATACGCAGTATTTT,CASSIRHTDTQYF
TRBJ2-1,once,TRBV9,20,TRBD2,TGTGCCAGCAGCGTAGCTACGGGACTAGCGGGGGGGACCCTATACAATGAGCAGTTCTTC,CASSVATGLAGGTLYNEQFF
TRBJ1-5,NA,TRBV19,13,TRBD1,TGTGCCAGTAACCCCAGGGGGGCTAGTCCCCAGCATTTT,CASNPRGASPQHF
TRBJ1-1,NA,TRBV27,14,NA,TGTGCCAGCAGACCCCAGTGGGCGAACACTGAAGCTTTCTTT,CASRPQWANTEAFF
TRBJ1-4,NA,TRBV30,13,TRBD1,TGTGCCTGGAGTTTGACAGGGATTGAAAAACTGTTTTTT,CAWSLTGIEKLFF
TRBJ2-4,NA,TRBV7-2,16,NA,TGTGCCAGCAGCTTAGTACCCGGGGGAGCCAAAAACATTCAGTACTTC,CASSLVPGGAKNIQYF
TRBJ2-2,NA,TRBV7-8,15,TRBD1,TGTGCCAGCAGCCCTCGGACAGGGGAAACCGGGGAGCTGTTTTTT,CASSPRTGETGELFF
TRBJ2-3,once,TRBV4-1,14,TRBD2,TGCGCCAGCAGCCCTCCGGGGAGGGAGGATACGCAGTATTTT,CASSPPGREDTQYF
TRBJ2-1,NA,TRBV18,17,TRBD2,TGTGCCAGCTCACCTAATAGCGGGGGGCCCTCCTACAATGAGCAGTTCTTC,CASSPNSGGPSYNEQFF
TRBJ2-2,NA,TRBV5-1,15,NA,TGCGCCAGCAGCTTGGGGGTACGAGACACCGGGGAGCTGTTTTTT,CASSLGVRDTGELFF
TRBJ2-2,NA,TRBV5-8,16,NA,TGTGCCAGCAGCTTGGATGGGGGCGCGGGCACCGGGGAGCTGTTTTTT,CASSLDGGAGTGELFF
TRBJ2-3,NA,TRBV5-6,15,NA,TGTGCCAGCAGCTTGGGGCTAGCTAGCACAGATACGCAGTATTTT,CASSLGLASTDTQYF
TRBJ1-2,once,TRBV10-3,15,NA,TGTGCCATCAGTGAGCCGGGGCTGACCATCTATGGCTACACCTTC,CAISEPGLTIYGYTF
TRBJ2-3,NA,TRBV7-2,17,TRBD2,TGTGCCAGCAGCTTAGCTAGCGGGGGGTCAAACACAGATACGCAGTATTTT,CASSLASGGSNTDTQYF
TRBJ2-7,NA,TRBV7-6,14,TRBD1,TGTGCCAGCAGCTTAGGGACAGGGTCCTACGAGCAGTACTTC,CASSLGTGSYEQYF
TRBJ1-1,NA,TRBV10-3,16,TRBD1,TGTGCCATCAGTGATCCGGGACAGGGGCTTAGCACTGAAGCTTTCTTT,CAISDPGQGLSTEAFF
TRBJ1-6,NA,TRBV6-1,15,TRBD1,TGTGCCAGCAGTGACCGGGACAGGGGATCTTCACCCCTCCACTTT,CASSDRDRGSSPLHF
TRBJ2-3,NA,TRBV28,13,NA,TGTGCCAGCAGTTTATCCCCCAGCCTTACGCAGTATTTT,CASSLSPSLTQYF
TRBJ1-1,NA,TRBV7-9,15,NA,TGTGCCAGCAGCTTAGGGGTCGGCAGGAACACTGAAGCTTTCTTT,CASSLGVGRNTEAFF
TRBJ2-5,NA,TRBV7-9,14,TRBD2,TGTGCCAGCAGCGTTAGCGGGGACCAAGAGACCCAGTACTTC,CASSVSGDQETQYF